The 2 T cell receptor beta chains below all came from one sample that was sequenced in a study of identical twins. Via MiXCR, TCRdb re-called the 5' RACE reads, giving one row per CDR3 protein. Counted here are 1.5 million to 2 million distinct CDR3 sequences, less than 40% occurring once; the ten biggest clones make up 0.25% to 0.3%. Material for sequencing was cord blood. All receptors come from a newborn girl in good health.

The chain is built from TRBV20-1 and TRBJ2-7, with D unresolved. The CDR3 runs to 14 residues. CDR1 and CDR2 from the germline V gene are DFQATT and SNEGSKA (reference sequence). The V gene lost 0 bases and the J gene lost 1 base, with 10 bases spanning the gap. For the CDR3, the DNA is TGCAGTGCTAGAGATCTGGAGAATTCCTACGAGCAGTACTTC. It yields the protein CSARDLENSYEQYF.

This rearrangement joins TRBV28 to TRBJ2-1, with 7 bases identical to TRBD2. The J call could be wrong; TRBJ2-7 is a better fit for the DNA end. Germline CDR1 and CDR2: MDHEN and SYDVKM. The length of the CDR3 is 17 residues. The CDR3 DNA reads TGTGCCAGCAGTTCGGCAAGCGGGAACCCTTCCTACAATGAGCAGTACTTC. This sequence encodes CASSSASGNPSYNEQYF.